This TCR beta chain is from a study of T-cell memory formation after mild COVID-19. About the study: Largely, the TCR clusters proved donor specific.

TCR alpha and TCR beta cDNA libraries with sample barcodes and UMIs came from 5'RACE using constant-segment primers. TCRdb reprocessed the 5' RACE reads with MiXCR, giving one entry per CDR3 protein. The table records 250,000 to 350,000 distinct CDR3 sequences, roughly 16% of them present only once. Trimming left V 2 bases short and J 2 bases short, with 10 bases between. Germline V CDR1 and CDR2: SEHNR, FQNEAQ (reference sequence). The length of the CDR3 is 14 residues. This chain links TRBV7-9 with TRBJ2-7; D perhaps matches TRBD1 (5 bases). The sample comprised PBMCs or a T cell subset sorted from them (not recorded which). The receptor was isolated from a young man who had mild COVID-19 (a few samples of this study predate the infection). Cell type and time point are not known. This CDR3 is CASSLLTGAYEQYF. In DNA, the CDR3 is TGTGCCAGCAGCTTACTAACAGGCGCCTACGAGCAGTACTTC.